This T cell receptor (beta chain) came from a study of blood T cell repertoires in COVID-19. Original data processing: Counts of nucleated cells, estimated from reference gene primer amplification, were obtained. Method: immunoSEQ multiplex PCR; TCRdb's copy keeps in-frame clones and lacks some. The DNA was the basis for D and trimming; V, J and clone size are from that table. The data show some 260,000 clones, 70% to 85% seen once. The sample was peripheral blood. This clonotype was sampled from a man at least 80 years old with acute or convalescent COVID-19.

CDR3 nucleotide sequence: TGTGCCAGCAGTTATGGGACTAGCGGGAAGTCCTACGAGCAGTACTTC. Translation: CASSYGTSGKSYEQYF. The gene calls are TRBV6-6 and TRBJ2-7, with 13 bases matching TRBD2. The CDR3 has 16 residues. Germline CDR1 is MNHNY and CDR2 is SVGAGI (reference sequence). V lost 3 bases, J lost 1 base, and 3 bases stayed unmatched.